The following is a T cell receptor beta chain sequence with its context. In the authors' workflow: For nucleated cells, counts were estimated from reference gene primer amplification. Sequencing used immunoSEQ multiplex PCR; TCRdb keeps in-frame clones, though not all of them. That table is the source of V, J and clone size, and D and trimming were worked out from the DNA. This table has tens of thousands of clones, roughly 80% appearing once. The sample originates from a study of blood T cell repertoires in COVID-19. V lost 1 base and J 5 bases, leaving 16 bases between the germline ends. CDR1 GTSNPN and CDR2 SVGIG come from the germline V gene (reference sequence). There are 15 residues in the CDR3.

The chain is built from TRBV30 and TRBJ2-3, with a possible D match to TRBD2 (6 bases). The sequencing input was peripheral blood. This clonotype originated in a human donor in a cohort sampled during active COVID-19. The CDR3 is CAWSDPLAIGDTQYF. In DNA form, the CDR3 reads TGTGCCTGGAGTGACCCCCTAGCGATAGGAGATACGCAGTATTTT.